This TCR beta chain was documented in a study of regulatory T cells in long-lasting Graves disease. Findings of the study overall: Having only a small sample size may have limited accuracy.

In building TCR beta libraries, iRepertoire HTBI primers were used together with Arm-PCR of CDR3 regions. TCRdb reprocessed the multiplex PCR reads with MiXCR, giving one entry per CDR3 protein. The sample has about 560,000 distinct CDR3 sequences; roughly 15% are singletons. This clonotype was found many times. Its antigen is still unknown. The CDR3 extends over 12 amino acids. Between the trimmed V and J ends, which lost 8 bases and 6 bases, there was a span of 14 bases. The germline V gene encodes CDR1 MDHEN and CDR2 SYDVKM. The time point denotes: newly diagnosed GD, antithyroid drugs for less than 3 months. The TCR library was made from RNA extracted from PBMCs. This same sample was also taken into another study, of T cells in Graves' hyperthyroidism and ophthalmopathy.

The V and J genes are TRBV28 and TRBJ2-7; D is perhaps TRBD1 or TRBD2 (5 bases each). The sequence was collected from a man younger than 35 with Graves disease. This sample comprised peripheral blood mononuclear cells (PBMCs), obtained at new diagnosis, from a patient treated with antithyroid drugs. CDR3 amino acids: CASGGTVGEQYF. The CDR3 coding sequence is TGTGCCAGCGGTGGGACGGTGGGCGAGCAGTACTTC.